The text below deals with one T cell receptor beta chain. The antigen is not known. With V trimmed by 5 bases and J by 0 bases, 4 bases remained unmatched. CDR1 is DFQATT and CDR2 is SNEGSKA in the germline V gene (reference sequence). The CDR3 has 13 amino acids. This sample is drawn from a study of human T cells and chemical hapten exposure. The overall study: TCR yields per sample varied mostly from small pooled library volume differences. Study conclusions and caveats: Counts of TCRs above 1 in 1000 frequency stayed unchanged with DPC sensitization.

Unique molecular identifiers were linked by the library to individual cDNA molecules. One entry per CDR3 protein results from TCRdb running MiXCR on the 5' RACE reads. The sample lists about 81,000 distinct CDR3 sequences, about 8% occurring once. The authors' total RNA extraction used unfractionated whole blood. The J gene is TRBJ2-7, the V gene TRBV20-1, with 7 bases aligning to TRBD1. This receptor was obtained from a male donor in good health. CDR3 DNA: TGCAGTGCTCGCAGACAGGGCTCCTACGAGCAGTACTTC. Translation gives CSARRQGSYEQYF.